The rows below give T cell receptor beta chains drawn from one sample of a study of cytomegalovirus exposure and HLA in healthy donors. Repertoires were generated with immunoSEQ multiplex PCR, while TCRdb's copy carries only in-frame clones and drops some. Counted here are 150,000 to 200,000 clones, 60% to 85% occurring once; the ten biggest clones make up roughly 2.1%. Sequencing was carried out using PBMCs. The receptors derive from a man between 50 and 59 years old in good health and CMV-seropositive. Each CDR3 is given with its conserved first and last residue. D genes are given only for firm matches. Where a row states a size, it is once, few, many or the class of an expanded clone; other rows omit it.

v_gene	j_gene	abundance	len	d_gene	CDR3nt	CDR3aa
TRBV5-1	TRBJ2-5	-	15	TRBD2	TGCGCCAGCAGCCCGCGACTAGCGGGGGAAGAGACCCAGTACTTC	CASSPRLAGEETQYF
TRBV29-1	TRBJ1-1	-	12	-	TGCAGCTCCGAAGGGCGGGGGGCTGAAGCTTTCTTT	CSSEGRGAEAFF
TRBV6-1	TRBJ1-2	-	15	-	TGTGCCAGCAGTGAAGGAACTACTACGATAGGTGGCTACACCTTC	CASSEGTTTIGGYTF
TRBV6-1	TRBJ2-1	-	15	TRBD2	TGTGCCAGCAGGACCCGGGACTATAGTTACAATGAGCAGTTCTTC	CASRTRDYSYNEQFF
TRBV18	TRBJ1-5	-	16	TRBD1	TGTGCCAGCTCACCACCCGGGACAGCCATCAATCAGCCCCAGCATTTT	CASSPPGTAINQPQHF
TRBV11-2	TRBJ1-5	few	19	-	TGTGCCAGCAGCGCCTCGTTCTCCGGGACAAGCTATAGCAATCAGCCCCAGCATTTT	CASSASFSGTSYSNQPQHF
TRBV4-3	TRBJ1-1	few	13	-	TGCGCCAGCAGCCAAGAGGGGGGGCGTGGAGCTTTCTTT	CASSQEGGRGAFF
TRBV16	TRBJ1-5	once	15	-	TGTGCCAGCAGCCAAAAGATACAGCTCAATCAGCCCCAGCATTTT	CASSQKIQLNQPQHF
TRBV19	TRBJ2-3	-	15	TRBD1	TGTGCCAGTAGTATGGGACAGGGGGCGTGGGATACGCAGTATTTT	CASSMGQGAWDTQYF
TRBV5-5	TRBJ1-1	-	13	-	TGTGCCAGCAGCTTGGCAGATTACACTGAAGCTTTCTTT	CASSLADYTEAFF
TRBV19	TRBJ2-6	-	16	-	TGTGCCAGTAGTGGCCAGACAGTTTCTGGGGCCAACGTCCTGACTTTC	CASSGQTVSGANVLTF
TRBV14	TRBJ2-1	-	14	TRBD2	TGTGCCAGCAGACCCCGAGCGGGGGATAATGAGCAGTTCTTC	CASRPRAGDNEQFF
TRBV11-2	TRBJ2-7	-	16	-	TGTGCCAGCAGCCGATGGGCCGCCGCAAGCTCCTACGAGCAGTACTTC	CASSRWAAASSYEQYF
TRBV27	TRBJ2-2	-	16	TRBD2	TGTGCCAGCAGTTTAGGTAGCGGGGGGGCTGGCGGGGAGCTGTTTTTT	CASSLGSGGAGGELFF
TRBV4-3	TRBJ1-1	-	15	-	TGCGCCAGCAGGCAAGGGGGGGGGCGAGACACTGAAGCTTTCTTT	CASRQGGGRDTEAFF
TRBV29-1	TRBJ1-1	-	12	TRBD1	TGCAGCGTGAGTCCGGGACAGGGAGAAGCTTTCTTT	CSVSPGQGEAFF
TRBV29-1	TRBJ2-3	-	13	-	TGCAGCGTTGAAGTCAGGGGGGCAGATACGCAGTATTTT	CSVEVRGADTQYF
TRBV7-2	TRBJ1-2	-	13	-	TGTGCCAGCAGCCCCGAGGCAGGGCTTGGCTACACCTTC	CASSPEAGLGYTF
TRBV6-5	TRBJ1-2	-	15	TRBD1	TGTGCCAGCAGTTACCTTGACAGGGGGCTCTATGGCTACACCTTC	CASSYLDRGLYGYTF
TRBV30	TRBJ2-7	once	16	TRBD1	TGTGCCTGGAGTGCCCCCGGGACAGGGGTGACGGGCGAGCAGTACTTC	CAWSAPGTGVTGEQYF
TRBV6-5	TRBJ1-6	-	14	-	TGTGCCAGCAGCTGGACATCTTATAATTCACCCCTCCACTTT	CASSWTSYNSPLHF
TRBV19	TRBJ1-6	-	15	TRBD1	TGTGCCAGTAGTCCCGAGGGGGCCTTCAATTCACCCCTCCACTTT	CASSPEGAFNSPLHF
TRBV28	TRBJ2-3	-	15	-	TGTGCCAGCAGTTTAGACAGGCTACGCACAGATACGCAGTATTTT	CASSLDRLRTDTQYF
TRBV15	TRBJ2-7	-	17	TRBD1	TGTGCCACCAGCACCCGGACAGGGGGCCGCGGAACCTACGAGCAGTACTTC	CATSTRTGGRGTYEQYF
TRBV7-2	TRBJ1-1	-	14	-	TGTGCCAGCAGTCCCAGGGTCGTAATATCTGAAGCTTTCTTT	CASSPRVVISEAFF
TRBV19	TRBJ2-5	-	15	TRBD1	TGTGCCAGTAGTATAGCTGGACAGGGGTGGGAGACCCAGTACTTC	CASSIAGQGWETQYF
TRBV27	TRBJ1-2	-	15	-	TGTGCCAGCAGTCCCCACCCCGACAGGCCCTATGGCTACACCTTC	CASSPHPDRPYGYTF
TRBV27	TRBJ1-5	once	14	-	TGTGCCAGCAGTTTATTCAGGGCCAGCCAGCCCCAGCATTTT	CASSLFRASQPQHF
TRBV7-9	TRBJ1-4	-	13	-	TGTGCCACGCGGCCGAGGGAAGGTGAAAAACTGTTTTTT	CATRPREGEKLFF
TRBV16	TRBJ1-2	-	12	-	TGTGCCAGCAGCCTGAACAGGGTTGGCTACACCTTC	CASSLNRVGYTF
TRBV7-2	TRBJ1-3	few	17	-	TGTGCCAGCAGCTTAGTGGGGGCAGGCATCTCTGGAAACACCATATATTTT	CASSLVGAGISGNTIYF
TRBV5-1	TRBJ1-1	-	14	-	TGCGCCAGCAGCTTGGGCAGGGGGAACACTGAAGCTTTCTTT	CASSLGRGNTEAFF
TRBV28	TRBJ2-7	-	13	TRBD1	TGTGCCAGCATTTTGACAGGGGGCTACGAGCAGTACTTC	CASILTGGYEQYF
TRBV7-2	TRBJ2-3	-	15	TRBD2	TGTGCCAGCAGCTTATCACGGGGGGGCACAGATACGCAGTATTTT	CASSLSRGGTDTQYF
TRBV4-3	TRBJ2-5	-	17	TRBD1	TGCGCCAGCAGCCAAGATGGAGGGACAGGGGGGTGGGAGACCCAGTACTTC	CASSQDGGTGGWETQYF
TRBV7-6	TRBJ1-1	-	16	-	TGTGCCAGCAGCTTGGGCGAAATGGGTTCGAACACTGAAGCTTTCTTT	CASSLGEMGSNTEAFF
TRBV19	TRBJ1-2	-	14	TRBD1	TGTGCCAGTAGTGACCGGACAGGGGTCGATGGCTACACCTTC	CASSDRTGVDGYTF
TRBV21-1	TRBJ2-7	-	16	-	TGTGCCAGCAGCAAAGGCGGACAGGGAGGACACTACGAGCAGTACTTC	CASSKGGQGGHYEQYF
TRBV5-1	TRBJ1-2	-	14	TRBD1	TGCGCCAGCAGCTTGGAGGGGACAGGCTATGGCTACACCTTC	CASSLEGTGYGYTF
TRBV9	TRBJ1-6	-	16	-	TGTGCCAGCAGCCTGTGGGAGGGAATAAATAATTCACCCCTCCACTTT	CASSLWEGINNSPLHF
TRBV11-2	TRBJ1-5	-	13	-	TGTGCCAGCAGCTATGACGGGAGAGGGGCCCAGCATTTT	CASSYDGRGAQHF